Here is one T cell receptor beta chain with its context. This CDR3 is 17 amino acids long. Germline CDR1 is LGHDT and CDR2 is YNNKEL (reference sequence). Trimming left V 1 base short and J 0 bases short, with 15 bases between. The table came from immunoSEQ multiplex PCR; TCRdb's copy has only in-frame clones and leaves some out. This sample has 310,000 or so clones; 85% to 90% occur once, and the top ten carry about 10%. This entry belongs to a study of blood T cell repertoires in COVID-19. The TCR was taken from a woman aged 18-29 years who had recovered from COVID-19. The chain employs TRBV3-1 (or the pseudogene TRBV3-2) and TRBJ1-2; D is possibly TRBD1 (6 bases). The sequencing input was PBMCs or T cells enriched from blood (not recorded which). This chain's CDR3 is CASSQGYNRVANYGYTF. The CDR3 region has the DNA TGTGCCAGCAGCCAAGGTTATAACAGGGTCGCTAACTATGGCTACACCTTC.